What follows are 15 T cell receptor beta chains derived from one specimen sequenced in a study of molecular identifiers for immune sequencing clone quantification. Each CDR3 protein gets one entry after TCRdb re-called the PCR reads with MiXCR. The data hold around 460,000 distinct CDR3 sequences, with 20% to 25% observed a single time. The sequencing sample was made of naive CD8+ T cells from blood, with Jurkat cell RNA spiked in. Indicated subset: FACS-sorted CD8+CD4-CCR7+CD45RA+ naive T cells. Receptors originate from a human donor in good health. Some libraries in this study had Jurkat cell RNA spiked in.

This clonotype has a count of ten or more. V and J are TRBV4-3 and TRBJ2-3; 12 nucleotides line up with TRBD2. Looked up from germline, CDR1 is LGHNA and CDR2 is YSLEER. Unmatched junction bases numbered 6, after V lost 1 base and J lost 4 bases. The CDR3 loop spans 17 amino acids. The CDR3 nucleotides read TGCGCCAGCAGCCAAGGACTAGCGGGAGTTTACGCAGATACGCAGTATTTT. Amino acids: CASSQGLAGVYADTQYF.

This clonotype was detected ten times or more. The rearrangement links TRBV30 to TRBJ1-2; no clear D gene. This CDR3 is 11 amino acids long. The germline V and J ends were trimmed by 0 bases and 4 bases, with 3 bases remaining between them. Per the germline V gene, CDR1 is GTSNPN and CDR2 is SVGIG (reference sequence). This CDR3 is CAWSVAYGYTF. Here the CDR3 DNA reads TGTGCCTGGAGTGTTGCCTATGGCTACACCTTC.

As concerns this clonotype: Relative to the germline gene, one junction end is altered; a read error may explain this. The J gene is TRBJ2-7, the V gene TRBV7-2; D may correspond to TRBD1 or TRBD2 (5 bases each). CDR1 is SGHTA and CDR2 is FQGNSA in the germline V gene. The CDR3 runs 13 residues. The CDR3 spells CASSLAPGHEQHF. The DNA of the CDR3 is TGTGCCAGCAGCTTAGCGCCGGGGCACGAGCAGCACTTC. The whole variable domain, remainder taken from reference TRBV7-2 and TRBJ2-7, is GAGVSQSPSNKVTEKGKDVELRCDPISGHTALYWYRQSLGQGLEFLIYFQGNSAPDKSGLPSDRFSAERTGGSVSTLTIQRTQQEDSAVYLCASSLAPGHEQHFGPGTRLTVT.

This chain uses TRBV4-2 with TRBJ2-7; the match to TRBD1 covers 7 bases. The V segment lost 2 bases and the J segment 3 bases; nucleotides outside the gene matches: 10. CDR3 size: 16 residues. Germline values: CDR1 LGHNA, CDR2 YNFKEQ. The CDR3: CASSQTLTGYVYEQYF. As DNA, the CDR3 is TGTGCCAGCAGCCAAACACTGACAGGGTATGTCTACGAGCAGTACTTC.

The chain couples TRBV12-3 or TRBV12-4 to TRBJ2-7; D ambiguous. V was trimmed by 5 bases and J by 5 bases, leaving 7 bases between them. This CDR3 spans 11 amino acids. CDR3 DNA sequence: TGTGCCAGCAGTGACCAGGACGAGCAGTACTTC. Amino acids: CASSDQDEQYF.

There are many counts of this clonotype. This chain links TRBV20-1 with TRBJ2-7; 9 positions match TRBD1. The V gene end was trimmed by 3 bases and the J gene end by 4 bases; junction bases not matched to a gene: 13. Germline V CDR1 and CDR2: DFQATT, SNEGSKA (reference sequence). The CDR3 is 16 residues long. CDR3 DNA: TGCAGTGCTAGGGGGACAGGGTATGGCCCTGTTTACGAGCAGTACTTC. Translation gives CSARGTGYGPVYEQYF.

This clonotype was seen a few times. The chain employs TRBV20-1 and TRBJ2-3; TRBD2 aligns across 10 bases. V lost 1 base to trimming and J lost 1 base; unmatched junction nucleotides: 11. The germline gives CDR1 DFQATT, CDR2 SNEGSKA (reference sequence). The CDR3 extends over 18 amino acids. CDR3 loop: CSARGGLAGAVGTDTQYF. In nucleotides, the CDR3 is TGCAGTGCTAGAGGGGGGCTAGCGGGAGCGGTCGGCACAGATACGCAGTATTTT.

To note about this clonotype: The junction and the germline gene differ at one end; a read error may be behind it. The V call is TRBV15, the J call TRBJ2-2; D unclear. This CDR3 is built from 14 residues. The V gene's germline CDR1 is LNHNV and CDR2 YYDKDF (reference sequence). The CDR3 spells CAISSVANTGELFF. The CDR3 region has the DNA TGTGCCATCAGCTCGGTAGCGAACACCGGGGAGCTGTTTTTT.

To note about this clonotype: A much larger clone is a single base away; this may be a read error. The CDR3 is CASSQDRSSGNNEQFF. The CDR3 DNA reads TGTGCCAGCAGCCAAGATCGGTCTAGCGGGAACAATGAGCAGTTCTTC. The chain carries TRBV14 and TRBJ2-1; 9 positions agree with TRBD2. CDR1 and CDR2 (germline): SGHDN, FVKESK. Germline trimming cut 0 bases from V and 5 bases from J; bases unmatched to any gene: 5. The CDR3 totals 16 residues.

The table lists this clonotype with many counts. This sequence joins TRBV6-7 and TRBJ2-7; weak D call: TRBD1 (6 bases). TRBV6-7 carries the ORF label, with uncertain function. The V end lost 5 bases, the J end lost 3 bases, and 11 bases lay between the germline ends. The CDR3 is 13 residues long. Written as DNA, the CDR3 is TGTGCCAGCAGTACGCGGACAGACTACGAGCAGTACTTC. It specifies CASSTRTDYEQYF.

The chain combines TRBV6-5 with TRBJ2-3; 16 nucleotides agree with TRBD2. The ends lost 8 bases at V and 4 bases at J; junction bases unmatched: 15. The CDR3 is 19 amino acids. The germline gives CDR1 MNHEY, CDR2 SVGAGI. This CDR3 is CASVTGTSGRAASPDTQYF. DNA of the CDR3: TGTGCCAGCGTCACCGGGACTAGCGGGAGGGCCGCGAGCCCAGATACGCAGTATTTT.

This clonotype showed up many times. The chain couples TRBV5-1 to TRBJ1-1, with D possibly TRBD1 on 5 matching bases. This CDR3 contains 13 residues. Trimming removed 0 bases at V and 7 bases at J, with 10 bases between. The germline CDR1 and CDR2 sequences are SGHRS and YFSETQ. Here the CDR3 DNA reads TGCGCCAGCAGCTTGGCGGACACGTATGAAGCTTTCTTT. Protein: CASSLADTYEAFF.

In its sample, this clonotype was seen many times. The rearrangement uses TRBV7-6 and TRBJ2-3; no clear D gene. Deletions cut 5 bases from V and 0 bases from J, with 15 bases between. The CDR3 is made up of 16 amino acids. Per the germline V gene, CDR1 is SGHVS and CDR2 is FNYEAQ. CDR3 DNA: TGTGCCAGCAGCCCCGTAACGGGTGCTAGCACAGATACGCAGTATTTT. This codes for CASSPVTGASTDTQYF.

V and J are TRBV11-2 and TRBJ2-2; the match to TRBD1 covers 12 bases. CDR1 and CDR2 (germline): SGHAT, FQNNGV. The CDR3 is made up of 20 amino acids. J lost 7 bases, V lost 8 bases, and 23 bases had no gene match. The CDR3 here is CASLPWDPGTGGASGGELFF. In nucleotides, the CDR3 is TGTGCCAGCCTCCCTTGGGATCCCGGGACAGGGGGCGCGTCTGGCGGGGAGCTGTTTTTT.

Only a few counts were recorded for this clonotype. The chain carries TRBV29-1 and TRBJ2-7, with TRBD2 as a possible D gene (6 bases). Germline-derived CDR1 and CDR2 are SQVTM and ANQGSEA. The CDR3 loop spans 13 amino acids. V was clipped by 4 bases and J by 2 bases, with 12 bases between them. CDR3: CSVVWRGTYEQYF. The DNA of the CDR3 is TGCAGCGTTGTTTGGCGGGGAACCTACGAGCAGTACTTC.